The TCR beta chain described here comes from a study of cytomegalovirus exposure and HLA in healthy donors. With 60 Vbeta and 13 Jbeta primers, the PCR was carried out. Using immunoSEQ multiplex PCR, the repertoire was profiled, and TCRdb retains in-frame clones only, with some absent. The sample records under 200,000 clones, roughly 75% being singletons. The study, taken as a whole, reports: It was likely that a cluster of highly shared sequence variants was a sequencing artifact. Presence/absence analyses supposed approximately even sequencing depth among donors.

This clone was recorded a few times. Its antigen is undetermined. This CDR3 comprises 15 residues. V was pared by 7 bases and J by 4 bases, with 11 bases of the junction left unmatched. The germline CDR1 and CDR2 sequences are LNHDA and SQIVND (reference sequence). The TCR comes from a woman in her forties in good health and CMV-seropositive. The sample consisted of PBMCs. This chain connects TRBV19 to TRBJ1-2, with 8 bases lining up with TRBD1. The CDR3 spells CASTPTGVVGYGYTF. The CDR3, as DNA: TGTGCCAGTACCCCGACAGGGGTAGTTGGCTATGGCTACACCTTC.